This T cell receptor (beta chain) was documented in a study of T cell responses to AZD1222 COVID-19 vaccine. The study's findings and limits: Of the AZD1222 recipients, only five or six were seropositive at baseline.

Clones were read by immunoSEQ multiplex PCR, and TCRdb kept only the in-frame ones, dropping some. The sample has fewer than 110,000 clones; roughly 89% are singletons. In the case of this clone: The antigen remains unidentified.

The CDR3 consists of 15 residues. Germline assignment: CDR1 KGHDR and CDR2 SFDVKD. Trimming at V came to 5 bases and at J to 9 bases, leaving 8 bases not matched to a gene. The clonotype was recovered from an adult in good health. V gene TRBV24-1 combines with J gene TRBJ1-6, with 8 bases aligning to TRBD1. The sample consisted of peripheral blood, taken on day 0 of AZD1222 vaccination. The CDR3 is CATSADRDLFSPLHF. The CDR3 DNA follows: TGTGCCACCAGTGCGGACAGGGATCTGTTTTCACCCCTCCACTTT.